This T cell receptor beta chain appears in the sequencing data of a study of T-cell reconstitution after alpha-beta-depleted transplantation in children. Study outcomes and limitations: Reports say that about two months after transplant, the alpha-beta T cells came out of several hundred graft clones that had expanded.

V shed 10 bases and J shed 2 bases, with 22 bases lying between them. The length of the CDR3 is 16 residues. For this clonotype: The antigen is undetermined. It may be a read error: a sequence one base away is much more abundant.

Unique molecular identifiers were incorporated when the TCRbeta library was constructed. TCRdb used MiXCR to reprocess the PCR reads, holding one entry per CDR3 protein. The sample includes roughly 310,000 distinct CDR3 sequences, roughly 25% seen only once; the top ten take roughly 11%. Sequencing used PBMCs, mostly from graft donor cells, obtained 180 days after TCRalphabeta/CD19-depleted stem cell transplant. The clonotype comes from a male patient aged 5 to 17 who had a stem cell transplant for acute lymphoblastic leukemia, so the T cells may come from the graft donor. V gene TRBV12-3 or TRBV12-4 combines with J gene TRBJ2-3; D possibly corresponds to TRBD1 (6 bases). The CDR3: CANTFRRTATTDTQYF. The CDR3 DNA reads as TGTGCCAACACCTTTAGGAGGACAGCCACCACAGATACGCAGTATTTT.